Listed below are T cell receptor beta chains from one sample, sequenced in a study of T cells in Graves' hyperthyroidism and ophthalmopathy. MiXCR, applied by TCRdb to the multiplex PCR reads, yields one record per CDR3 protein. Among more than 450,000 distinct CDR3 sequences listed, 12% to 15% were seen once. The specimen was blood. Receptors were obtained from a woman between 40 and 55 years old with Graves' hyperthyroidism. Each CDR3 is given with its conserved first and last residue. Each record gives: CDR3 length, J gene, V gene, CDR3 protein.

17 | TRBJ2-1 | TRBV19 | CASSISAGGPVGNEQFF
19 | TRBJ2-1 | TRBV29-1 | CSSSPHRTSGRASYNEQFF
14 | TRBJ2-3 | TRBV28 | CASSPGQSPNTQYF
16 | TRBJ2-1 | TRBV27 | CASSGPGDDSYNEQFF
17 | TRBJ2-3 | TRBV5-5 | CASSLAVGGVGTDTQYF
17 | TRBJ2-7 | TRBV28 | CASSLASGTEASYEQYF
16 | TRBJ1-5 | TRBV6-1 | CASSPDRGISNQPQHF
16 | TRBJ2-7 | TRBV27 | CASSLSRRGLSYEQYF
15 | TRBJ2-5 | TRBV7-9 | CASSLSAESQETQYF
16 | TRBJ2-7 | TRBV18 | CASSPPVPGPGYEQYF
14 | TRBJ1-5 | TRBV2 | CATSPEGSNQPQHF
17 | TRBJ1-1 | TRBV27 | CASSSPGGRGSVTEAFF
15 | TRBJ1-1 | TRBV19 | CASSIGQGLITEAFF
16 | TRBJ2-5 | TRBV5-6 | CASSNGLAGPQETQYF
14 | TRBJ1-1 | TRBV5-6 | CASSLAGGVTEAFF
15 | TRBJ1-1 | TRBV20-1 | CSARYEYRDRVRAFF
13 | TRBJ1-3 | TRBV9 | CASSFRGGNTIYF
16 | TRBJ2-1 | TRBV18 | CASSPWTPLTNNEQFF
15 | TRBJ2-5 | TRBV30 | CAWSKGLGSQETQYF
13 | TRBJ1-1 | TRBV29-1 | CSVETPGGTEAFF
20 | TRBJ2-6 | TRBV28 | CASSFFMGTALLSGANVLTF
13 | TRBJ1-2 | TRBV20-1 | CSARAATNYGYTF
15 | TRBJ1-1 | TRBV6-1 | CASSWRQGGNTEAFF
14 | TRBJ1-4 | TRBV2 | CASSDRTGVEKLFF
13 | TRBJ2-1 | TRBV5-1 | CASSLEWDNEQFF
14 | TRBJ2-5 | TRBV20-1 | CSARVLGVQETQYF